The next 31 T cell receptor beta chains were all read from a single sample in a study of blood T cell repertoires in COVID-19. The repertoire was sequenced with immunoSEQ multiplex PCR; TCRdb's copy has only in-frame clones and lacks some. Counted here are around 350,000 clones, around 86% occurring once; the ten biggest clones make up 3%. The specimen sequenced was peripheral blood. Source of these receptors: a human donor in a cohort sampled during active COVID-19.

J is TRBJ1-5 and V is TRBV19, with 12 bases lining up with TRBD1. The length of the CDR3 is 20 residues. J was trimmed by 2 bases and V by 10 bases; bases with no gene match: 21. Germline V CDR1 and CDR2: LNHDA, SQIVND (reference sequence). The CDR3 nucleotides are TGTGCCACCAAACACTCGGGACAGGGGGCTCTCTCAGTCGGCAATCAGCCCCAGCATTTT. This translates into CATKHSGQGALSVGNQPQHF.

The chain carries TRBV4-1 and TRBJ2-1, with 7 bases matching TRBD2. The germline CDR1 and CDR2 sequences are MGHRA and YSYEKL. The CDR3 totals 16 residues. Germline trimming cut 3 bases from V and 4 bases from J; bases unmatched to any gene: 9. This CDR3 reads CASSHSPGGSYNEQFF. CDR3 sequence (DNA): TGCGCCAGCAGCCATTCCCCGGGCGGGAGTTACAATGAGCAGTTCTTC.

The J gene is TRBJ1-3, the V gene TRBV5-1, with 9 bases matching TRBD1. The V and J ends lost 4 bases and 0 bases, in that order; junction bases with no gene match: 8. The CDR3 extends over 17 amino acids. Germline-derived CDR1 and CDR2 are SGHRS and YFSETQ. CDR3 sequence (DNA): TGCGCCAGCAGCCCCGCCGGGACAGGGAGCTCTGGAAACACCATATATTTT. This encodes CASSPAGTGSSGNTIYF.

V and J are TRBV3-1 (or the pseudogene TRBV3-2) and TRBJ2-5; maybe TRBD2 (6 bases). The CDR3 length is 16 residues. In germline, CDR1 is LGHDT, CDR2 YNNKEL (reference sequence). Trimming removed 0 bases from V and 1 base from J, with 12 bases in between. CDR3 nucleotide sequence: TGTGCCAGCAGCCAAGAGGAGCGGGCGATCCAAGAGACCCAGTACTTC. Its protein is CASSQEERAIQETQYF.

The genes are TRBV5-6 and TRBJ2-3; D is unresolved. There are 14 residues in the CDR3. Trimming left V 0 bases short and J 1 base short, with 6 bases between. Germline values: CDR1 SGHDT, CDR2 YYEEEE. The CDR3 region is CASSLGLRTDTQYF. In nucleotides, the CDR3 is TGTGCCAGCAGCTTGGGACTGCGCACAGATACGCAGTATTTT.

The chain joins TRBV28 to TRBJ2-7; 8 bases fit TRBD1. V lost 3 bases to trimming and J lost 6 bases; unmatched junction nucleotides: 10. CDR1 is MDHEN and CDR2 is SYDVKM in the germline V gene. There are 15 residues in the CDR3. The CDR3 DNA is TGTGCCAGCAGTTTCCAGAGAGGGACAGGATCCGAGCAGTACTTC. Translating gives CASSFQRGTGSEQYF.

The chain couples TRBV15 to TRBJ2-6, with D unresolved. Germline values: CDR1 LNHNV, CDR2 YYDKDF (reference sequence). CDR3 size: 16 residues. V was cut by 0 bases and J by 4 bases, with 10 bases left in between. In nucleotides, the CDR3 is TGTGCCACCAGCAGAGATCATACTGCCGGGGCCAACGTCCTGACTTTC. It yields the protein CATSRDHTAGANVLTF. The variable domain in full, with the rest retrieved from reference TRBV15 and TRBJ2-6, is DAMVIQNPRYQVTQFGKPVTLSCSQTLNHNVMYWYQQKSSQAPKLLFHYYDKDFNNEADTPDNFQSRRPNTSFCFLDIRSPGLGDTAMYLCATSRDHTAGANVLTFGAGSRLTVL.

J is TRBJ1-1 and V is TRBV2; 8 nucleotides match TRBD1. CDR1 and CDR2 (germline): SNHLY, FYNNEI. V dropped 4 bases and J dropped 0; count of bases not matched to a gene: 4. The CDR3 runs 15 residues. CDR3 DNA sequence: TGTGCCAGCAGTGTTGACAGGGGTTTGAACACTGAAGCTTTCTTT. Its translation is CASSVDRGLNTEAFF.

V usage is TRBV12-1 and J usage is TRBJ1-1; TRBD1 reflects the table's D call only, with no check against the DNA. TRBV12-1 is a pseudogene locus. The CDR3 covers 14 residues. CDR3 in amino acids: CASSLPGPNTEAFF. The DNA of the CDR3 is TGTGCCAGCAGCTTACCAGGGCCGAACACTGAAGCTTTCTTT.

CDR3: CASNLGVVETQYF. The CDR3 DNA is TGTGCCAGCAACCTAGGGGTTGTGGAGACCCAGTACTTC. The chain is built from TRBV7-2 and TRBJ2-5; a weak D match, TRBD1 (5 bases). Trimming left V 7 bases short and J 5 bases short, with 14 bases between. CDR1 is SGHTA, CDR2 FQGNSA, per germline. The CDR3 length is 13 residues.

This chain uses TRBV4-1 with TRBJ2-7; 11 bases fit TRBD2. CDR3 length: 18 residues. CDR1 MGHRA and CDR2 YSYEKL come from the germline V gene. V trimming: 4 bases; J trimming: 5 bases; junction bases outside the gene matches: 16. CDR3 coding DNA: TGCGCCAGCAGCCGCCAGGGTAGCGGGAGGGCCTCTCACCACGAGCAGTACTTC. This sequence encodes CASSRQGSGRASHHEQYF.

Worth noting for this clone: Distinct nucleotide sequences in the sample also encode this CDR3. This chain connects TRBV12-3 or TRBV12-4 to TRBJ1-2; TRBD1 matches 7 bases. The V gene end was trimmed by 3 bases and the J gene end by 2 bases; junction bases not matched to a gene: 0. The CDR3 is made up of 13 amino acids. CDR3 DNA sequence: TGTGCCAGCAGTTTGGGACAGAACTATGGCTACACCTTC. It specifies CASSLGQNYGYTF.

The chain carries TRBV25-1 and TRBJ1-4; 8 positions agree with TRBD1. V lost 1 base to trimming and J lost 6 bases; unmatched junction nucleotides: 10. This CDR3 comprises 17 residues. The germline V gene encodes CDR1 MGHDK and CDR2 SYGVNS. The CDR3 coding sequence is TGTGCCAGCAGTGAATGGAAGGGGGGACAGGCCTATGAAAAACTGTTTTTT. It specifies CASSEWKGGQAYEKLFF.

J is TRBJ1-5 and V is TRBV27; 8 bases map to TRBD1. The ends lost 4 bases at V and 5 bases at J; junction bases unmatched: 7. Germline CDR1 reads MNHEY; CDR2 reads SMNVEV (reference sequence). This CDR3 is 15 amino acids long. The CDR3 sequence is CASSSIQGEDQPQHF. The CDR3 DNA reads as TGTGCCAGCAGTTCAATACAGGGGGAAGATCAGCCCCAGCATTTT.

The chain has TRBV7-3 and TRBJ2-1, with 10 bases lining up with TRBD2. Germline V gene sequence: CDR1 SGHTA, CDR2 FQGTGA. The CDR3 is 16 amino acids. The junction had 12 bases not matched to a gene; V was cut back by 5 bases and J by 8 bases. In DNA form, the CDR3 reads TGTGCCAGCAGCCCCCGGTCTCTAGCGGGAGTTGATGAGCAGTTCTTC. It yields the protein CASSPRSLAGVDEQFF.

The chain is built from TRBV7-5 and TRBJ2-7; the DNA was not compared with TRBD2, the D call given in the table. TRBV7-5 is a documented pseudogene. The CDR3 is 16 amino acids. Written as DNA, the CDR3 is TGTGCCAGAAGCCGGACTAGCGGGGAGGAGATCTACGAGCAGTACTTC. Its protein product is CARSRTSGEEIYEQYF.

The chain is built from TRBV5-6 and TRBJ1-1; tentatively, D is TRBD1 (5 bases). Trimming took 4 bases from V and 4 from J, leaving 11 bases between them. The germline V gene encodes CDR1 SGHDT and CDR2 YYEEEE. The CDR3 extends over 13 amino acids. CDR3 sequence: CASSAGPTTEAFF. In DNA, the CDR3 is TGTGCCAGCAGCGCGGGACCCACCACTGAAGCTTTCTTT.

The chain recombines TRBV3-1 (or the pseudogene TRBV3-2) with TRBJ2-4; 7 positions match TRBD1. Germline V lookup: CDR1 LGHDT, CDR2 YNNKEL (reference sequence). Trimming took 4 bases from V and 0 from J; bases not matched to a gene: 6. The CDR3 consists of 16 residues. The CDR3 DNA is TGTGCCAGCAGCCCACAGGGGATTCTAGCCAAAAACATTCAGTACTTC. It is translated as CASSPQGILAKNIQYF.

The chain uses TRBV28 and TRBJ2-1; D possibly corresponds to TRBD2 (7 bases). Trimming removed 2 bases from V and 7 bases from J, with 24 bases in between. Per germline, CDR1 MDHEN and CDR2 SYDVKM. The CDR3 sequence is 18 residues long. The chain's CDR3 is CASSLPRLLEGGRNEQFF. The CDR3 nucleotides are TGTGCCAGCAGTTTACCCCGCTTACTCGAGGGGGGGAGGAATGAGCAGTTCTTC.

In its sample, this clone was seen once. The chain recombines TRBV9 with TRBJ2-1; D gene unclear. This CDR3 contains 12 residues. CDR1 and CDR2 from the germline V gene are SGDLS and YYNGEE. V lost 3 bases, J lost 7 bases, and 8 bases lay in between. The CDR3 coding sequence is TGTGCCAGCAGCGCCTTAGAAAATGAGCAGTTCTTC. Its protein is CASSALENEQFF.

The genes are TRBV19 and TRBJ1-6, with TRBD1 matching 9 bases. The germline gives CDR1 LNHDA, CDR2 SQIVND (reference sequence). The CDR3 runs 14 residues. J lost 11 bases, V lost 5 bases, and 7 bases had no gene match. DNA for the CDR3: TGTGCCAGTAGTCCAACAGGGGGCGCGGCACCCCTCCACTTT. It codes for CASSPTGGAAPLHF. The whole variable domain, remainder taken from reference TRBV19 and TRBJ1-6, is DGGITQSPKYLFRKEGQNVTLSCEQNLNHDAMYWYRQDPGQGLRLIYYSQIVNDFQKGDIAEGYSVSREKKESFPLTVTSAQKNPTAFYLCASSPTGGAAPLHFGNGTRLTVT.

The chain recombines TRBV5-1 with TRBJ2-7, with 10 bases matching TRBD1. V lost 5 bases to trimming and J lost 1 base; unmatched junction nucleotides: 9. The CDR3 covers 16 residues. CDR1 is SGHRS and CDR2 is YFSETQ in the germline V gene. As DNA, the CDR3 is TGCGCCAGCAGAAAACCGGGGACAGGGGTGTCCTACGAGCAGTACTTC. It translates to CASRKPGTGVSYEQYF.

CDR3 amino acids: CASRSGTDGEKLFF. The CDR3, as DNA: TGCGCCAGCCGCTCCGGGACAGATGGGGAAAAACTGTTTTTT. The chain recombines TRBV5-1 with TRBJ1-4, with 7 bases fitting TRBD1. Looked up from germline, CDR1 is SGHRS and CDR2 is YFSETQ. This CDR3 has 14 residues. V shed 7 bases, J shed 8 bases, and the junction held 11 bases outside the gene matches. Full variable domain (missing parts from reference TRBV5-1 and TRBJ1-4): KAGVTQTPRYLIKTRGQQVTLSCSPISGHRSVSWYQQTPGQGLQFLFEYFSETQRNKGNFPGRFSGRQFSNSRSEMNVSTLELGDSALYLCASRSGTDGEKLFFGSGTQLSVL.

The V gene is TRBV11-2, the J gene TRBJ2-1; tentatively, D is TRBD2 (5 bases). V was clipped by 5 bases and J by 7 bases, with 12 bases between them. Germline loops: CDR1 SGHAT, CDR2 FQNNGV. The CDR3 runs to 13 residues. For the CDR3, the DNA is TGTGCCAGCAGCCCCCGCCGGGGAAATGAGCAGTTCTTC. This sequence encodes CASSPRRGNEQFF.

The chain uses TRBV5-1 and TRBJ2-2; a weak D match, TRBD1 (6 bases). The CDR3 is made up of 14 amino acids. CDR1 SGHRS and CDR2 YFSETQ come from the germline V gene. The ends were cut back, 5 bases at V and 5 bases at J, with 13 bases in the middle. DNA for the CDR3: TGCGCCAGCAGTCAAACAACAGGGACCGGGGAGCTGTTTTTT. It is translated as CASSQTTGTGELFF. The complete variable domain, with remaining parts taken from reference TRBV5-1 and TRBJ2-2, reads KAGVTQTPRYLIKTRGQQVTLSCSPISGHRSVSWYQQTPGQGLQFLFEYFSETQRNKGNFPGRFSGRQFSNSRSEMNVSTLELGDSALYLCASSQTTGTGELFFGEGSRLTVL.

V and J are TRBV6-5 and TRBJ2-5; D possibly corresponds to TRBD1 (5 bases). The germline V and J ends were trimmed by 8 bases and 0 bases, with 13 bases remaining between them. Germline-derived CDR1 and CDR2 are MNHEY and SVGAGI. The length of the CDR3 is 14 residues. CDR3 DNA: TGTGCCAGCCAGGATTCAGGGTACCAAGAGACCCAGTACTTC. Translated, it gives CASQDSGYQETQYF.

The CDR3 is CASSEQTGLAEQYF. As DNA, the CDR3 is TGTGCCAGCAGTGAGCAGACAGGGCTAGCCGAGCAGTACTTC. This chain links TRBV2 with TRBJ2-7; 7 nucleotides line up with TRBD1. CDR1 and CDR2 (germline): SNHLY, FYNNEI. CDR3 length: 14 residues. With 3 bases clipped from V and 6 bases from J, the junction kept 8 bases outside the gene matches.

This chain links TRBV6-6 with TRBJ1-2; 10 positions match TRBD1. Germline V CDR1 and CDR2: MNHNY, SVGAGI (reference sequence). The length of the CDR3 is 13 residues. Germline trimming cut 11 bases from V and 4 bases from J; bases unmatched to any gene: 7. CDR3 sequence: CASRTGGTYGYTF. The CDR3 DNA reads as TGTGCCTCGAGGACAGGGGGAACCTATGGCTACACCTTC.

The V gene is TRBV5-1, the J gene TRBJ1-1, with 9 bases identical to TRBD1. Trimming removed 4 bases from V and 5 bases from J; junction bases left unmatched: 6. Germline CDR1 reads SGHRS; CDR2 reads YFSETQ. This CDR3 is 14 amino acids long. Here the CDR3 DNA reads TGCGCCAGCAGCAGCGACAGGGGGTGGACTGAAGCTTTCTTT. This encodes CASSSDRGWTEAFF.

This clone was seen more than once but under ten times. The chain couples TRBV6-5 to TRBJ1-1; perhaps TRBD1 as D (5 bases). The germline V gene encodes CDR1 MNHEY and CDR2 SVGAGI. This CDR3 comprises 15 residues. Trimming removed 6 bases from V and 4 bases from J, with 18 bases in between. The CDR3 here is CASRRVGGSVTEAFF. DNA for the CDR3: TGTGCCAGCAGGAGGGTTGGGGGGTCGGTCACTGAAGCTTTCTTT.

V gene TRBV28 combines with J gene TRBJ2-2; D is uncertain. CDR3 length: 16 amino acids. The germline V gene has CDR1 MDHEN and CDR2 SYDVKM. The germline V and J ends were trimmed by 7 bases and 1 base, with 16 bases remaining between them. The CDR3 nucleotides read TGTGCCAGCAAGGCCCTGGGCAAGGAGAACACCGGGGAGCTGTTTTTT. Encoded protein: CASKALGKENTGELFF.